These 16 T cell receptor beta chains share one sample of origin, sequenced in a study of PD-L1 blockade in urothelial cancer. Libraries were prepared by immunoSEQ multiplex PCR; TCRdb keeps only in-frame clonotypes and omits some of them. There are about 40,000 clones in the sample; more than 75% occur only once, and roughly a tenth lies in the top ten. Time point: peripheral blood 6 weeks after treatment start. The material sequenced was PBMCs, taken around atezolizumab (anti-PD-L1) treatment. Receptors originate from a man aged 40-50 years with urothelial cancer.

This clone was seen a few times. This rearrangement joins TRBV5-1 to TRBJ2-2; D is perhaps TRBD2 (6 bases). V was trimmed by 0 bases and J by 7 bases, leaving 19 bases between them. CDR3 length equals 17 residues. Germline CDR1 and CDR2: SGHRS and YFSETQ. The CDR3 coding sequence is TGCGCCAGCAGCTTGGGAGGGACTCAACGGAGAGGCGGGGAGCTGTTTTTT. The encoded protein is CASSLGGTQRRGGELFF.

This clone turned up a few times. The chain uses TRBV4-1 and TRBJ1-5, with D hard to call. The CDR3 runs to 12 residues. Germline CDR1 and CDR2: MGHRA and YSYEKL. The V end lost 1 base, the J end lost 9 bases, and 7 bases lay between the germline ends. The CDR3 DNA reads as TGCGCCAGCAGCCAAGGGGCGTGGCCCCAGCATTTT. This translates into CASSQGAWPQHF.

The chain couples TRBV7-8 to TRBJ2-7; the D gene is possibly TRBD1 (5 bases). The CDR3 length is 15 residues. Germline V gives CDR1 SGHVS, CDR2 FQNEAQ. Trimming took off 1 base at V and 3 bases at J, with 13 bases between the two ends. CDR3 region: CASSLGGTQGYEQYF. CDR3 nucleotides: TGTGCCAGCAGCTTAGGGGGAACCCAGGGCTACGAGCAGTACTTC.

The chain has TRBV5-1 and TRBJ2-1, with 7 positions matching TRBD2. J was trimmed by 13 bases and V by 7 bases; bases with no gene match: 11. This CDR3 contains 12 residues. From germline, CDR1 is SGHRS and CDR2 YFSETQ. CDR3 DNA: TGCGCCAGCTACTTTCAGCGGGAAGAACAGTTCTTC. Residues: CASYFQREEQFF.

CDR3: CASSPTAGYNEQFF. Written as DNA, the CDR3 is TGTGCCAGCAGCCCTACCGCGGGCTACAATGAGCAGTTCTTC. The chain employs TRBV7-2 and TRBJ2-1; a possible D gene is TRBD2 (5 bases). V was cut by 5 bases and J by 3 bases, with 11 bases left in between. Germline CDR1 SGHTA, CDR2 FQGNSA. This CDR3 is built from 14 residues. The full variable domain, in which reference TRBV7-2 and TRBJ2-1 provide the parts outside the CDR3, is GAGVSQSPSNKVTEKGKDVELRCDPISGHTALYWYRQSLGQGLEFLIYFQGNSAPDKSGLPSDRFSAERTGGSVSTLTIQRTQQEDSAVYLCASSPTAGYNEQFFGPGTRLTVL.

The chain employs TRBV7-6 and TRBJ2-1, with 7 bases fitting TRBD2. Germline V gene sequence: CDR1 SGHVS, CDR2 FNYEAQ. V lost 2 bases to trimming and J lost 0 bases; unmatched junction nucleotides: 10. The CDR3 extends over 18 amino acids. The CDR3 bases are TGTGCCAGCAGCTTATTTGGCCGGGGGGAAAGCTCCTACAATGAGCAGTTCTTC. Its protein product is CASSLFGRGESSYNEQFF.

V gene TRBV4-2 combines with J gene TRBJ2-7; weak D call: TRBD2 (5 bases). Germline V lookup: CDR1 LGHNA, CDR2 YNFKEQ. V gave up 4 bases and J gave up 2 bases, with 15 bases separating them. CDR3 length equals 15 residues. The CDR3 reads CASSRRAETPYEQYF. The DNA for the CDR3 is TGTGCCAGCAGCCGTCGAGCGGAGACCCCCTACGAGCAGTACTTC.

The rearrangement joins TRBV5-4 to TRBJ1-4; D may be TRBD1 (6 bases). Trimming cost V 4 bases and J 10 bases, with 14 bases left between them. The CDR3 totals 13 residues. CDR1 is SGHNT and CDR2 is YYREEE in the germline V gene (reference sequence). CDR3 amino acids: CASSTYRDGKLFF. As DNA, the CDR3 is TGTGCCAGCAGCACATACAGGGACGGAAAACTGTTTTTT.

The V gene is TRBV5-6, the J gene TRBJ1-5, with 7 nucleotides matching TRBD1. The germline CDR1 and CDR2 sequences are SGHDT and YYEEEE. J gave up 3 bases and V 3 bases, and 3 bases lay outside the gene matches. The CDR3 spans 14 residues. The CDR3 region is CASSSGQVNQPQHF. DNA of the CDR3: TGTGCCAGCAGCTCCGGACAGGTCAATCAGCCCCAGCATTTT.

The genes are TRBV11-2 and TRBJ2-2; 12 positions agree with TRBD1. Germline V lookup: CDR1 SGHAT, CDR2 FQNNGV. The CDR3 contains 16 residues. After removal of 5 bases from V and 6 bases from J, the junction contained 7 bases not matched to a gene. CDR3 residues: CASSPPGTGGSGELFF. The CDR3 bases are TGTGCCAGCAGCCCGCCCGGGACAGGGGGCTCCGGGGAGCTGTTTTTT.

The V and J genes are TRBV7-6 and TRBJ2-1; TRBD2 matches 7 bases. Germline CDR1 and CDR2: SGHVS and FNYEAQ. The V segment lost 1 base and the J segment 0 bases; nucleotides outside the gene matches: 3. The CDR3 spans 16 residues. The CDR3 nucleotides are TGTGCCAGCAGCTTAGGAGCGGGGAGCTCCTACAATGAGCAGTTCTTC. The encoded protein is CASSLGAGSSYNEQFF.

This clone came up a few times. Other DNA sequences in this sample translate to the same CDR3. The chain couples TRBV5-4 to TRBJ2-2; D is possibly TRBD2 (6 bases). Germline V gene sequence: CDR1 SGHNT, CDR2 YYREEE (reference sequence). The germline V and J ends were trimmed by 3 bases and 7 bases, with 7 bases remaining between them. CDR3 size: 12 residues. Here the CDR3 DNA reads TGTGCCAGCAGCTCGGGAGTCGGGGAGCTGTTTTTT. It codes for CASSSGVGELFF.

V gene TRBV19 combines with J gene TRBJ2-1; TRBD2 matches at 9 bases. This CDR3 region has 14 residues. V dropped 6 bases and J dropped 1; count of bases not matched to a gene: 1. Germline loops: CDR1 LNHDA, CDR2 SQIVND (reference sequence). CDR3 nucleotide sequence: TGTGCCAGTAGAACTAGCGGGTCCTACAATGAGCAGTTCTTC. It encodes CASRTSGSYNEQFF.

The chain recombines TRBV7-3 with TRBJ2-1, with 10 bases matching TRBD2. The CDR3 has 16 residues. Trimming took 4 bases from V and 0 from J; bases not matched to a gene: 3. CDR1 and CDR2 from the germline V gene are SGHTA and FQGTGA. CDR3 sequence (DNA): TGTGCCAGCAGCTCCGAGCGGGAGGGCTCCTACAATGAGCAGTTCTTC. Translated: CASSSEREGSYNEQFF.

V gene TRBV7-9 combines with J gene TRBJ2-1; a weak D match, TRBD2 (6 bases). From germline, CDR1 is SEHNR and CDR2 FQNEAQ (reference sequence). The CDR3 length is 13 residues. V lost 5 bases, J lost 5 bases, and 10 bases lay in between. The CDR3 DNA reads TGTGCCAGCAGCCTGACTAGTGACAATGAGCAGTTCTTC. Its translation: CASSLTSDNEQFF.

V usage is TRBV5-1 and J usage is TRBJ2-1; 10 nucleotides line up with TRBD2. Germline CDR1 reads SGHRS; CDR2 reads YFSETQ. The CDR3 spans 15 residues. With 2 bases clipped from V and 8 bases from J, the junction kept 7 bases outside the gene matches. The CDR3 here is CASSLRVAGGHEQFF. CDR3 coding DNA: TGCGCCAGCAGCTTAAGAGTAGCGGGAGGTCATGAGCAGTTCTTC.